The rows below give T cell receptor beta chains drawn from one sample of a study of T cells in localized non-small cell lung cancer. The protocol was immunoSEQ multiplex PCR, while the TCRdb copy is restricted to in-frame clones and leaves out a portion. Among fewer than 40,000 clones listed, roughly 86% were seen once. The sample in question was peripheral blood mononuclear cells, obtained before any cancer treatment. The origin of the receptors is a woman aged 40-75 years with stage III lung adenocarcinoma. Each CDR3 is given with its conserved first and last residue. The D gene is left open where the match is weak. Expanded clones get a size class; other rows say once, few or many, or leave the size out.

clone_size,d_call,v_call,j_call,cdr3_aa,cdr3_nt
once,-,TRBV11-3,TRBJ2-1,CASSLEAGAAYNEQFF,TGTGCCAGCAGCTTAGAGGCCGGGGCGGCCTACAATGAGCAGTTCTTC
-,-,TRBV19,TRBJ2-2,CASSEGGGTGELFF,TGTGCCAGTAGTGAAGGAGGGGGCACCGGGGAGCTGTTTTTT
-,-,TRBV30,TRBJ1-5,CAWSNGAGREGNQPQHF,TGTGCCTGGAGTAATGGGGCCGGGAGGGAGGGCAATCAGCCCCAGCATTTT
once,TRBD1,TRBV23-1,TRBJ1-1,CASSQRTGVILRTEAFF,TGCGCCAGCAGTCAGCGAACAGGGGTGATCCTCCGAACTGAAGCTTTCTTT
-,-,TRBV6-6,TRBJ2-6,CASNPRGSGANVLTF,TGTGCCAGCAACCCTAGGGGTTCTGGGGCCAACGTCCTGACTTTC
-,-,TRBV27,TRBJ1-2,CASSLRRTNYGYTF,TGTGCCAGCAGTTTACGGAGAACTAACTATGGCTACACCTTC
once,-,TRBV5-1,TRBJ1-3,CASSLRGDTGNTIYF,TGCGCCAGCAGCTTACGAGGGGACACTGGAAACACCATATATTTT
-,-,TRBV25-1,TRBJ1-1,CASSDLGENTEAFF,TGTGCCAGCAGTGATTTAGGGGAGAACACTGAAGCTTTCTTT
-,-,TRBV5-6,TRBJ1-3,CASTFAARGNTIYF,TGTGCCAGCACTTTCGCGGCGCGTGGAAACACCATATATTTT
-,-,TRBV13,TRBJ2-4,CASSLEGIAKNIQYF,TGTGCCAGCAGCTTAGAAGGTATAGCCAAAAACATTCAGTACTTC
-,TRBD2,TRBV6-1,TRBJ2-1,CASRLAGGREQFF,TGTGCCAGCAGACTAGCGGGGGGGCGGGAGCAGTTCTTC
medium-sized,TRBD2,TRBV10-1,TRBJ2-2,CASRPGTSDAGELFF,TGCGCCAGCAGACCTGGGACTAGCGACGCCGGGGAGCTGTTTTTT
few,-,TRBV19,TRBJ1-2,CASSTSSTGGYGYTF,TGTGCCAGTAGTACCTCATCGACAGGAGGATATGGCTACACCTTC
-,-,TRBV5-1,TRBJ2-5,CASSLAGETQYF,TGCGCCAGCAGCTTGGCCGGGGAGACCCAGTACTTC
-,TRBD1,TRBV7-2,TRBJ1-5,CASNEFGQGGDQPQHF,TGTGCCAGCAACGAATTTGGACAGGGAGGGGATCAGCCCCAGCATTTT